This T cell receptor beta chain was retrieved from a study of T cells after yellow fever vaccination. The overall study: Fractions with few cells were prepared using SMART-Seq v4 Ultra Low Input. Study-wide findings and caveats: Although most clonotypes did not, a small share appeared in both CD4 and CD8 compartments. Primary-vaccination clones mostly resurfaced post-booster (around 96% CD4, roughly 90% CD8).

Production of TCR cDNA was by 5'RACE template switching, which also added a universal primer site and UMIs. TCRdb used MiXCR to reprocess the 5' RACE reads, holding one entry per CDR3 protein. The repertoire holds nearly 550,000 distinct CDR3 sequences, with less than 20% as singletons. This clonotype was found a few times. The antigen is undetermined. This receptor was taken from a man aged 25 to 40 who received the YFV17D yellow fever vaccine. Sequencing was performed on PBMCs, taken 15 days after the yellow fever booster vaccination.

This chain's CDR3 is CSVGETRNYGYTF. The DNA of the CDR3 is TGCAGCGTTGGGGAAACACGTAACTATGGCTACACCTTC. This chain links TRBV29-1 with TRBJ1-2; no firm D call. V was shortened by 4 bases and J by 1 base, with 10 bases between the two germline ends. This CDR3 is built from 13 residues. Germline V CDR1 and CDR2: SQVTM, ANQGSEA.